Presented here are 31 T cell receptor beta chains from one specimen sequenced in a study of blood T cell repertoires in COVID-19. The table came from immunoSEQ multiplex PCR; TCRdb's copy has only in-frame clones and leaves some out. The sample has 140,000 to 150,000 clones; 85% are singletons. Sequences were obtained from peripheral blood. These receptors were obtained from a woman in her thirties or forties with active or convalescent COVID-19.

This rearrangement joins TRBV7-9 to TRBJ1-4; D possibly corresponds to TRBD1 (5 bases). This CDR3 has 15 amino acids. The germline V gene has CDR1 SEHNR and CDR2 FQNEAQ (reference sequence). V was clipped by 0 bases and J by 7 bases, with 12 bases between them. CDR3 sequence: CASSLARERGEKLFF. CDR3 DNA sequence: TGTGCCAGCAGCTTAGCGCGGGAGAGGGGTGAAAAACTGTTTTTT.

V gene TRBV20-1 combines with J gene TRBJ2-7; 11 nucleotides match TRBD2. This CDR3 contains 10 residues. The germline gives CDR1 DFQATT, CDR2 SNEGSKA (reference sequence). The DNA of the CDR3 is TGCAGTCCAGGGTTAGCGGGGGGGATGGTC. It codes for CSPGLAGGMV.

V and J are TRBV28 and TRBJ2-7; 7 nucleotides match TRBD1. Germline values: CDR1 MDHEN, CDR2 SYDVKM. This CDR3 has 14 residues. V shed 7 bases, J shed 4 bases, and the junction held 10 bases outside the gene matches. The CDR3 DNA reads as TGTGCCAGCAAATGGCCAGGGGGATTGTACGAGCAGTACTTC. Amino acids: CASKWPGGLYEQYF.

This sequence joins TRBV10-3 and TRBJ1-1; unclear D gene. The V end lost 4 bases, the J end lost 7 bases, and 13 bases lay between the germline ends. This CDR3 spans 13 amino acids. Germline V gene sequence: CDR1 ENHRY, CDR2 SYGVKD. The CDR3 sequence is CAISGSRSLEAFF. Here the CDR3 DNA reads TGTGCCATCAGTGGTTCCAGGTCCCTTGAAGCTTTCTTT.

The chain carries TRBV11-3 and TRBJ2-2; TRBD1 matches at 7 bases. After removal of 5 bases from V and 5 bases from J, the junction contained 8 bases not matched to a gene. CDR3 length: 15 amino acids. Germline lookup yields CDR1 SGHNT and CDR2 YENEEA. The CDR3 sequence is CASSPGTVRTGELFF. The CDR3 bases are TGTGCCAGCAGCCCGGGGACAGTCCGTACCGGGGAGCTGTTTTTT.

The chain carries TRBV13 and TRBJ1-2; D is ambiguous. The germline gives CDR1 PRHDT, CDR2 FYEKMQ (reference sequence). V lost 5 bases, J lost 7 bases, and 11 bases lay in between. This CDR3 contains 12 residues. In nucleotides, the CDR3 is TGTGCCAGCAGCCTCATAGCCCCTGGCTACACCTTC. Encoded protein: CASSLIAPGYTF.

This rearrangement joins TRBV6-5 to TRBJ1-2; 8 bases agree with TRBD1. Germline CDR1 and CDR2: MNHEY and SVGAGI. This CDR3 has 15 amino acids. J was trimmed by 5 bases and V by 4 bases; bases with no gene match: 9. In DNA, the CDR3 is TGTGCCAGCAGTTCCCATACCGGGACAGGTTATGGCTACACCTTC. It specifies CASSSHTGTGYGYTF.

The rearrangement uses TRBV7-2 and TRBJ2-1; TRBD2 matches at 15 bases. This CDR3 is 18 amino acids long. V lost 5 bases and J lost 2; bases outside the gene matches: 7. CDR1 is SGHTA, CDR2 FQGNSA, per germline. For the CDR3, the DNA is TGTGCCAGCAGCCTCGGACTAGCGGGAGGGCCTCCCTACAATGAGCAGTTCTTC. Translation gives CASSLGLAGGPPYNEQFF.

The chain recombines TRBV27 with TRBJ2-3; 11 nucleotides line up with TRBD2. Losses at the gene ends were 2 bases for V and 2 bases for J; bases not matched to a gene: 3. Germline V lookup: CDR1 MNHEY, CDR2 SMNVEV (reference sequence). The CDR3 is 16 amino acids. CDR3: CASSLTSGGPTDTQYF. CDR3 nucleotide sequence: TGTGCCAGCAGTTTAACTAGCGGGGGCCCCACAGATACGCAGTATTTT.

This chain uses TRBV6-5 with TRBJ2-5; D possibly corresponds to TRBD1 (6 bases). CDR1 is MNHEY and CDR2 is SVGAGI in the germline V gene. This CDR3 spans 15 amino acids. V was clipped by 6 bases and J by 1 base, with 15 bases between them. CDR3 sequence: CASSRHRDTQETQYF. CDR3 sequence (DNA): TGTGCCAGCAGCAGGCACCGGGACACCCAAGAGACCCAGTACTTC.

CDR3 loop: CASSQWTVSDYGYTF. The CDR3 coding sequence is TGCGCCAGCAGCCAGTGGACAGTATCGGACTATGGCTACACCTTC. J is TRBJ1-2 and V is TRBV5-1; D possibly corresponds to TRBD1 (6 bases). Germline CDR1 reads SGHRS; CDR2 reads YFSETQ. The CDR3 loop spans 15 amino acids. The V end was cut by 4 bases, the J end by 3 bases, with 16 bases between.

The J gene is TRBJ1-1, the V gene TRBV18; TRBD1 agrees at 7 bases. The CDR3 contains 18 residues. The V gene end was trimmed by 3 bases and the J gene end by 0 bases; junction bases not matched to a gene: 13. In germline, CDR1 is KGHSH, CDR2 LQKENI. As DNA, the CDR3 is TGTGCCAGCTCACCGACCCTGACAGGGAGCTTAATGAACACTGAAGCTTTCTTT. This encodes CASSPTLTGSLMNTEAFF.

This clone has at least ten counts. This chain connects TRBV28 to TRBJ2-2, with D possibly TRBD1 on 7 matching bases. Germline V gene data show CDR1 as MDHEN and CDR2 as SYDVKM. This CDR3 region has 18 residues. V shed 3 bases and J shed 3 bases, with 20 bases lying between them. The CDR3 sequence: CASSFPAGGPLYTGELFF. The CDR3 DNA reads as TGTGCCAGCAGTTTCCCCGCAGGGGGGCCACTGTACACCGGGGAGCTGTTTTTT.

CDR3 residues: CASIETGTLQQFF. The CDR3 DNA reads TGTGCCAGCATCGAGACAGGGACGCTTCAGCAGTTCTTC. The J gene is TRBJ2-1, the V gene TRBV28; 7 nucleotides match TRBD1. The length of the CDR3 is 13 residues. V lost 7 bases and J lost 11; bases outside the gene matches: 11. Looked up from germline, CDR1 is MDHEN and CDR2 is SYDVKM.

The chain joins TRBV6-5 to TRBJ2-7, with 8 bases that match TRBD1. Trimming cost V 6 bases and J 0 bases; bases outside gene matches: 4. Germline assignment: CDR1 MNHEY and CDR2 SVGAGI. The CDR3 runs to 14 residues. The CDR3, as DNA: TGTGCCAGCAGCGACAGGGGAGGCTCCTACGAGCAGTACTTC. Translating it yields CASSDRGGSYEQYF.

This clone turned up a few times. The chain employs TRBV9 and TRBJ1-4; D might be TRBD1 (5 bases). The CDR3 runs 16 residues. Trimming removed 2 bases from V and 5 bases from J, with 16 bases in between. The germline V gene has CDR1 SGDLS and CDR2 YYNGEE. CDR3 sequence: CASSVGGGAPNEKLFF. The CDR3 coding sequence is TGTGCCAGCAGCGTGGGGGGAGGGGCTCCCAATGAAAAACTGTTTTTT.

This chain uses TRBV2 with TRBJ1-1; D remains ambiguous. V was pared by 8 bases and J by 1 base, with 11 bases between. This CDR3 has 13 residues. Germline loops: CDR1 SNHLY, CDR2 FYNNEI. CDR3 DNA: TGTGCCAGCGGAAGGGAGAGGAACACTGAAGCTTTCTTT. It translates to CASGRERNTEAFF.

This clone was detected only a few times. Other nucleotide sequences from this sample produce the same CDR3. CDR3 DNA sequence: TGCGCCAGCAGCCCCACGGGCTCTGGAAACACCATATATTTT. Its translation: CASSPTGSGNTIYF. V gene TRBV5-1 combines with J gene TRBJ1-3; D gene ambiguous. Trimming took off 4 bases at V and 0 bases at J, with 8 bases between the two ends. This CDR3 is 14 amino acids long. Germline loops: CDR1 SGHRS, CDR2 YFSETQ. Looking up the rest from reference TRBV5-1 and TRBJ1-3 gives the full variable domain: KAGVTQTPRYLIKTRGQQVTLSCSPISGHRSVSWYQQTPGQGLQFLFEYFSETQRNKGNFPGRFSGRQFSNSRSEMNVSTLELGDSALYLCASSPTGSGNTIYFGEGSWLTVV.

The rearrangement links TRBV2 to TRBJ2-7; D is ambiguous. V was cut by 2 bases and J by 1 base, with 12 bases left in between. The CDR3 runs to 15 residues. Per germline, CDR1 SNHLY and CDR2 FYNNEI. CDR3 sequence reads: CASSERWLTSYEQYF. The CDR3 DNA sequence: TGTGCCAGCAGTGAAAGATGGTTAACTTCCTACGAGCAGTACTTC. Full variable domain (rest looked up from reference TRBV2 and TRBJ2-7): EPEVTQTPSHQVTQMGQEVILRCVPISNHLYFYWYRQILGQKVEFLVSFYNNEISEKSEIFDDQFSVERPDGSNFTLKIRSTKLEDSAMYFCASSERWLTSYEQYFGPGTRLTVT.

This sequence joins TRBV7-2 and TRBJ2-7, with TRBD1 identical over 8 bases. V trimming: 4 bases; J trimming: 6 bases; junction bases outside the gene matches: 8. The length of the CDR3 is 14 residues. Germline V lookup: CDR1 SGHTA, CDR2 FQGNSA. The CDR3 sequence: CASSSRGLRGEQYF. The CDR3, as DNA: TGTGCCAGCAGCTCCAGGGGGCTCCGGGGCGAGCAGTACTTC.

This clone has a single count. The J gene is TRBJ2-1, the V gene TRBV27; 8 bases fit TRBD1. Germline-derived CDR1 and CDR2 are MNHEY and SMNVEV (reference sequence). The CDR3 is 15 residues long. V gave up 6 bases and J gave up 8 bases; unmatched junction bases: 12. The CDR3 DNA reads TGTGCCAGCAGCCTATCAGGGGGCGCAAGCCATGAGCAGTTCTTC. Translating gives CASSLSGGASHEQFF.

V usage is TRBV20-1 and J usage is TRBJ1-2; D perhaps matches TRBD1 (5 bases). This CDR3 is 13 amino acids long. In germline, CDR1 is DFQATT, CDR2 SNEGSKA (reference sequence). Trimming pared 3 bases from V and 3 bases from J, leaving 11 bases between. CDR3 nucleotide sequence: TGCAGTGCTAGTGACGGGGGTTACTATGGCTACACCTTC. It translates to CSASDGGYYGYTF.

Worth noting for this clone: Its ends do not fully match the called genes, so a read error is possible. CDR3 region: CATSEPGQGVYEQYF. The CDR3 DNA sequence: TGTGCCACCAGTGAGCCGGGACAGGGAGTCTACGAGCAGTACTTC. V gene TRBV28 combines with J gene TRBJ2-7, with 9 bases lining up with TRBD1. The CDR3 loop spans 15 amino acids. The V gene's germline CDR1 is MDHEN and CDR2 SYDVKM.

The chain is built from TRBV19 and TRBJ2-1; D is possibly TRBD1 (5 bases). V was shortened by 0 bases and J by 5 bases, with 17 bases between the two germline ends. This CDR3 is built from 17 residues. Looked up from germline, CDR1 is LNHDA and CDR2 is SQIVND (reference sequence). The CDR3 is CASSIDATGMFNNEQFF. CDR3 nucleotides: TGTGCCAGTAGTATAGATGCCACAGGAATGTTCAACAATGAGCAGTTCTTC. The entire variable domain, with the rest obtained from reference TRBV19 and TRBJ2-1, is as follows: DGGITQSPKYLFRKEGQNVTLSCEQNLNHDAMYWYRQDPGQGLRLIYYSQIVNDFQKGDIAEGYSVSREKKESFPLTVTSAQKNPTAFYLCASSIDATGMFNNEQFFGPGTRLTVL.

CDR3 protein: CASSFSGTSTDTQYF. The CDR3 DNA is TGTGCCAGCAGCTTTAGCGGGACCTCCACAGATACGCAGTATTTT. The rearrangement joins TRBV6-4 to TRBJ2-3; 8 bases match TRBD2. Per the germline V gene, CDR1 is MRHNA and CDR2 is SNTAGT. V shed 6 bases and J 2 bases; nucleotides not matched to a gene: 7. This CDR3 is 15 amino acids long.

The chain recombines TRBV2 with TRBJ1-5; 8 nucleotides line up with TRBD1. The germline CDR1 and CDR2 sequences are SNHLY and FYNNEI. J was trimmed by 6 bases and V by 6 bases; bases with no gene match: 13. The CDR3 covers 16 residues. The CDR3 DNA follows: TGTGCCAGCAGGGACAGGGAACCCTCACGTGGTCAGCCCCAGCATTTT. It translates to CASRDREPSRGQPQHF.

The rearrangement links TRBV5-6 to TRBJ2-7; 13 bases line up with TRBD2. The CDR3 totals 15 residues. Germline assignment: CDR1 SGHDT and CDR2 YYEEEE. The junction had 7 bases not matched to a gene; V was cut back by 4 bases and J by 6 bases. CDR3 in amino acids: CASSQWTSGRREQYF. The CDR3 bases are TGTGCCAGCAGCCAATGGACTAGCGGGAGACGCGAGCAGTACTTC.

About this clone: The junction shows a germline mismatch at one end, possibly a read error. V and J are TRBV5-8 and TRBJ2-3; the match to TRBD2 covers 7 bases. The CDR3 is 14 amino acids. CDR1 is SGHTS and CDR2 is YDEGEE in the germline V gene. The CDR3 nucleotides are TGTGCCAGCCGCTTCTGGGGGGGGGCAGATACGCAGTATTTT. Translation gives CASRFWGGADTQYF.

This clone was recorded once. This chain joins TRBV11-2 and TRBJ2-5; 10 bases fit TRBD2. The CDR3 spans 13 residues. The trim removed 5 bases at V and 5 bases at J, leaving 2 bases unmatched. Germline V CDR1 and CDR2: SGHAT, FQNNGV. The CDR3: CASSGTSVETQYF. DNA for the CDR3: TGTGCCAGCAGCGGGACTAGCGTGGAGACCCAGTACTTC.

The CDR3: CASIQRQGWVNTIYF. The CDR3 nucleotides are TGTGCCAGCATTCAAAGACAGGGATGGGTAAACACCATATATTTT. This rearrangement joins TRBV28 to TRBJ1-3; 7 bases are shared with TRBD1. Per germline, CDR1 MDHEN and CDR2 SYDVKM. V shed 7 bases, J shed 6 bases, and the junction held 12 bases outside the gene matches. The CDR3 consists of 15 residues.

The genes are TRBV28 and TRBJ1-5; unclear D gene. The CDR3 is 17 residues long. V was pared by 3 bases and J by 4 bases, with 19 bases between. CDR1 and CDR2 from the germline V gene are MDHEN and SYDVKM. This CDR3 reads CASSFKGAGVSNQPQHF. The DNA for the CDR3 is TGTGCCAGCAGTTTTAAGGGCGCGGGCGTCTCAAATCAGCCCCAGCATTTT.